This TCR beta chain was documented in a study of regulatory T cells in long-lasting Graves disease. Study information: Graves' patients (newly diagnosed) had been on antithyroid drugs under 3 months.

Study-wide points: Patients with persistent disease showed a bias toward TRBV28, TRBJ1-2 and TRBJ2-5. New patients shared fewer public clonotypes (roughly 910) than persistent patients did (around 2,900).

Time point described: newly diagnosed GD, antithyroid drugs for less than 3 months. From PBMCs, RNA was extracted and then used to make the TCR library. To make TCR beta libraries, researchers used iRepertoire HTBI primers and Arm-PCR of CDR3 regions. In the original processing: The samples included approximately 60 TRBV and under 15 TRBJ segments. TCRdb analysed the multiplex PCR reads with MiXCR anew, one entry per CDR3 protein. V and J calls and clone size were set by TCRdb, not the authors. The sample lists 350,000 to 400,000 distinct CDR3 sequences, roughly a sixth occurring once. V lost 1 base, J lost 4 bases, and 6 bases stayed unmatched. This CDR3 comprises 15 residues. CDR1 SGHVS and CDR2 FNYEAQ come from the germline V gene. Many counts were recorded for this clonotype. The antigen is unknown.

The genes are TRBV7-6 and TRBJ1-2; 7 positions agree with TRBD1. The source is a female donor with Graves disease. The source material was peripheral blood mononuclear cells (PBMCs), sampled at new diagnosis, from a patient treated with antithyroid drugs. CDR3 nucleotide sequence: TGTGCCAGCAGCTTAGAGGAGGGGGCAAGCTATGGCTACACCTTC. Protein sequence: CASSLEEGASYGYTF.